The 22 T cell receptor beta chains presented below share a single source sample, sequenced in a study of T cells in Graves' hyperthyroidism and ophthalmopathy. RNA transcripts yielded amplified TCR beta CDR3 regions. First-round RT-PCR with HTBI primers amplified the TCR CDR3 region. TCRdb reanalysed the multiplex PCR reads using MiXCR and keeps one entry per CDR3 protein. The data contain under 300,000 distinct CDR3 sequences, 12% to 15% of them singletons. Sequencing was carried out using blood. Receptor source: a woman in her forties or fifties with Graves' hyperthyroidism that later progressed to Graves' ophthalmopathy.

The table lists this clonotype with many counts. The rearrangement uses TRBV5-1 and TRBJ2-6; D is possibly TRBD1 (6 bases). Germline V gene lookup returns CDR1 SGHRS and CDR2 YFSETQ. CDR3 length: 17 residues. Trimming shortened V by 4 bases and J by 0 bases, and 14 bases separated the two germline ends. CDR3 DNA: TGCGCCAGCAGCCCATCGACAGGCTTCTCTGGGGCCAACGTCCTGACTTTC. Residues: CASSPSTGFSGANVLTF.

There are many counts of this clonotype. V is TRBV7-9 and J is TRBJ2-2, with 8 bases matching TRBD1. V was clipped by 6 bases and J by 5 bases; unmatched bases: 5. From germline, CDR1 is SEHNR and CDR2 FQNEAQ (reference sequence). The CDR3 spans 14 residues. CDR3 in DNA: TGTGCCAGCAGTTGGACAGGGAATACCGGGGAGCTGTTTTTT. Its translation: CASSWTGNTGELFF.

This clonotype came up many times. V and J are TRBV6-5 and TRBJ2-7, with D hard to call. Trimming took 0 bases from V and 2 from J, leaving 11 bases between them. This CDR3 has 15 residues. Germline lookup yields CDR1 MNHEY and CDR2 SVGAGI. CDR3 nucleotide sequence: TGTGCCAGCAGTTACTCGCACGGGTCGACCTACGAGCAGTACTTC. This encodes CASSYSHGSTYEQYF.

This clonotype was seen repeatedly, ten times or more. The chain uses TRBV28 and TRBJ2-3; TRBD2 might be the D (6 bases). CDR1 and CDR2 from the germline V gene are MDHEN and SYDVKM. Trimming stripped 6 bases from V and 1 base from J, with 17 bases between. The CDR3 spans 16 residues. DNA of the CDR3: TGTGCCAGCAGCTACCCCGGGACTCGTCGCACAGATACGCAGTATTTT. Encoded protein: CASSYPGTRRTDTQYF. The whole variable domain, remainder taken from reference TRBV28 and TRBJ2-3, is DVKVTQSSRYLVKRTGEKVFLECVQDMDHENMFWYRQDPGLGLRLIYFSYDVKMKEKGDIPEGYSVSREKKERFSLILESASTNQTSMYLCASSYPGTRRTDTQYFGPGTRLTVL.

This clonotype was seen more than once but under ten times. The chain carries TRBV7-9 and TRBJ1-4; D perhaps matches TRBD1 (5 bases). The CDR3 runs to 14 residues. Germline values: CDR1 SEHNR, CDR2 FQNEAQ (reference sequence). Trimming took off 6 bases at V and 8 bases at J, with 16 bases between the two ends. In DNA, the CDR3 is TGTGCCAGCAGATCAGGGACCCTTGGGGAAAAACTGTTTTTT. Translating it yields CASRSGTLGEKLFF.

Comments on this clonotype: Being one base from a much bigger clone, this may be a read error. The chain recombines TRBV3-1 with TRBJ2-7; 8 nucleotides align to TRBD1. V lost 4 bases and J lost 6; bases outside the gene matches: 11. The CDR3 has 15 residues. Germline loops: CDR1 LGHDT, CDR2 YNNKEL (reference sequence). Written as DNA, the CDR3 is TGTGCCAGCAGCCCCCGACAGGGGCTTAGCTGCGAGCAGTACTTC. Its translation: CASSPRQGLSCEQYF.

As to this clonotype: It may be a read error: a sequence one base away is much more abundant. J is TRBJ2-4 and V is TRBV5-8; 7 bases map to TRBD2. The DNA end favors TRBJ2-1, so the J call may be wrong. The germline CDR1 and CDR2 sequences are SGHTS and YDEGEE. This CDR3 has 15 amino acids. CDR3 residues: CASSDWRGGGNIQFF. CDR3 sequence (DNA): TGTGCCAGCAGCGACTGGCGGGGCGGGGGAAACATTCAGTTCTTC.

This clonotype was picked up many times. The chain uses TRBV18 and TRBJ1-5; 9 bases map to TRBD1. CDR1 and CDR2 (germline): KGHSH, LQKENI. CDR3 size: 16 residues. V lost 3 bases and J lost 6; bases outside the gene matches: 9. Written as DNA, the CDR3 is TGTGCCAGCTCACCCCCAGGGACAGGGCGCGGTCAGCCCCAGCATTTT. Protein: CASSPPGTGRGQPQHF.

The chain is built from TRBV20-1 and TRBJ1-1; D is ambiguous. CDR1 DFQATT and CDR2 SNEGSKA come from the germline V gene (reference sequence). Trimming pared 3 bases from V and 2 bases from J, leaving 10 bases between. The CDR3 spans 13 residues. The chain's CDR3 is CSARRATNTEAFF. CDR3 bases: TGCAGTGCTAGGAGGGCTACCAACACTGAAGCTTTCTTT.

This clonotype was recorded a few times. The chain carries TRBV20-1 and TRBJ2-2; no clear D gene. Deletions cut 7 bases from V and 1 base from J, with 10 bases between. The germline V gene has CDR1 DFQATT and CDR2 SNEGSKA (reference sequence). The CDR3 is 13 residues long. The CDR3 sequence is CSGLKLNTGELFF. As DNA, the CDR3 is TGCAGTGGTCTTAAACTGAACACCGGGGAGCTGTTTTTT.

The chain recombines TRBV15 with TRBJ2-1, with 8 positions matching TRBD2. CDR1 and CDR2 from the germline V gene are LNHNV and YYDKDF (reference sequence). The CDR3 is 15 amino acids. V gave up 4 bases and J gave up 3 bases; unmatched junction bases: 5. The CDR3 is CATSIAGNFYNEQFF. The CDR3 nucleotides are TGTGCCACCAGCATAGCGGGAAACTTCTACAATGAGCAGTTCTTC.

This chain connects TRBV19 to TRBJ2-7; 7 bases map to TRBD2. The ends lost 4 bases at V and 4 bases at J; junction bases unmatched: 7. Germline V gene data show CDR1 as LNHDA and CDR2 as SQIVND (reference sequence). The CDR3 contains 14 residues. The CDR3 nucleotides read TGTGCCAGTAGTAAGAGCGGGATTGATTACGAGCAGTACTTC. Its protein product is CASSKSGIDYEQYF.

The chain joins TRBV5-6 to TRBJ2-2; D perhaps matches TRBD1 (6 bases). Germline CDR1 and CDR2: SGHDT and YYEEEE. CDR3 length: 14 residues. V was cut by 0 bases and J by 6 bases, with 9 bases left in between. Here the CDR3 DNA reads TGTGCCAGCAGCTTGGGAGGGGGACCCGGGGAGCTGTTTTTT. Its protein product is CASSLGGGPGELFF.

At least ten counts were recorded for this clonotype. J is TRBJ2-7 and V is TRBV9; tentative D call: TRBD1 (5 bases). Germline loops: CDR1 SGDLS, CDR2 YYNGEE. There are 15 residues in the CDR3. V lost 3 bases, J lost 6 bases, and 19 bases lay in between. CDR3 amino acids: CASSATSQGASEQYF. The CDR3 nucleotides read TGTGCCAGCAGCGCCACGAGCCAGGGTGCCTCCGAGCAGTACTTC.

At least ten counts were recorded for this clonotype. The DNA for the CDR3 is TGTGCCAGCAGCTTTCGCAGGAACACTGAAGCTTTCTTT. Its translation is CASSFRRNTEAFF. The rearrangement joins TRBV5-4 to TRBJ1-1; no clear D. Trimming pared 2 bases from V and 1 base from J, leaving 6 bases between. The germline V gene encodes CDR1 SGHNT and CDR2 YYREEE (reference sequence). The CDR3 sequence is 13 residues long.

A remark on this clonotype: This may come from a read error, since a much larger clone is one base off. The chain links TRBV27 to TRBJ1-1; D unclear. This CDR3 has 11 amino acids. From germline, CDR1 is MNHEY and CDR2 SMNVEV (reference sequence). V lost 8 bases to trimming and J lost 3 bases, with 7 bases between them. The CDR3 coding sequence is TGTGCCAGCTCCATGGACACTGAAGCTTTCTTT. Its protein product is CASSMDTEAFF.

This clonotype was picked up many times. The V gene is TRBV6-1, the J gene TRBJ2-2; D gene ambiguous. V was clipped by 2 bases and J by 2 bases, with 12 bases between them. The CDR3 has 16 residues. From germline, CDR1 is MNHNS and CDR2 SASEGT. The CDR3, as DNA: TGTGCCAGCAGTGAATTCGAAAAGGGCAACACCGGGGAGCTGTTTTTT. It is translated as CASSEFEKGNTGELFF.

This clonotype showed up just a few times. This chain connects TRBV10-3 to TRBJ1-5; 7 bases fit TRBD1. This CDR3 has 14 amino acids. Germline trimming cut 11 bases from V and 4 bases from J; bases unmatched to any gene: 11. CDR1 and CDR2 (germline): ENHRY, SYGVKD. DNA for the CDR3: TGTGCCTCTTATTCAGGGGGTGTGAATCAGCCCCAGCATTTT. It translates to CASYSGGVNQPQHF.

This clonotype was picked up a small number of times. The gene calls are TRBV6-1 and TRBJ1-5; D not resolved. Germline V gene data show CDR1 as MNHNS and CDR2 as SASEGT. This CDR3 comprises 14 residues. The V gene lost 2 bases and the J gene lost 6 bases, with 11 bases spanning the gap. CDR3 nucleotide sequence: TGTGCCAGCAGTGAATACTATGAGGGTCAGCCCCAGCATTTT. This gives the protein CASSEYYEGQPQHF.

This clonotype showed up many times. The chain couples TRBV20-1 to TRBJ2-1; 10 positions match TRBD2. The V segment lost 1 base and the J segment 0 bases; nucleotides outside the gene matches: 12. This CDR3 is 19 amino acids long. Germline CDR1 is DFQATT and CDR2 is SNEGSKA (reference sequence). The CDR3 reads CSARGLAGVVANSYNEQFF. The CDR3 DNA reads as TGCAGTGCTAGAGGGCTAGCGGGAGTCGTCGCGAACTCCTACAATGAGCAGTTCTTC.

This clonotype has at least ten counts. The CDR3: CASRAPVGRTYQETQYF. The CDR3, as DNA: TGTGCCAGCAGAGCCCCCGTGGGAAGAACCTACCAAGAGACCCAGTACTTC. The V and J genes are TRBV7-9 and TRBJ2-5; D not certain. Germline V gene lookup returns CDR1 SEHNR and CDR2 FQNEAQ (reference sequence). The CDR3 loop spans 17 amino acids. The V gene lost 6 bases and the J gene lost 0 bases, with 20 bases spanning the gap.

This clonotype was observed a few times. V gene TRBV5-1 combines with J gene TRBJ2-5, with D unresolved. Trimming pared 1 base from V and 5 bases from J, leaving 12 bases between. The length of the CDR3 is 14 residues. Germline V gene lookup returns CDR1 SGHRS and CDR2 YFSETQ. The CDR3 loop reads CASSLPAGHETQYF. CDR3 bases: TGCGCCAGCAGCTTGCCGGCCGGGCATGAGACCCAGTACTTC. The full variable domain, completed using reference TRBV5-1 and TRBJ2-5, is KAGVTQTPRYLIKTRGQQVTLSCSPISGHRSVSWYQQTPGQGLQFLFEYFSETQRNKGNFPGRFSGRQFSNSRSEMNVSTLELGDSALYLCASSLPAGHETQYFGPGTRLLVL.